The clone carrying this T cell receptor beta chain was seen more than once but under ten times. Its antigen is unidentified. These data come from a study of shared clonotypes between healthy human individuals. Study results and caveats: Represented genetic and exposure-history diversity was restricted by having few donors. Investigators collected only blood, and repertoires in tissues likely differ.

CDR1 PRHDT and CDR2 FYEKMQ come from the germline V gene (reference sequence). CDR3 length equals 14 residues. With 2 bases removed from V and 2 bases from J, the gap between germline ends came to 8 bases. Every subset's genomic DNA went evenly onto several immunoSEQ plates. On sorted subsets, replicate PCRs used 200 to 250 ng DNA, or tens of thousands of T cell genomes. Profiling relied on immunoSEQ multiplex PCR, and the TCRdb table lists in-frame clones only, not all of them. The data show around 980,000 clones, 75% to 85% seen once. The clonotype comes from a man aged 18 to 29 in good health. Some clones in this sample may be carry-over from other donors' samples. Input material: memory CD4+ T cells from PBMCs. Sample subset: CD45RA-negative fraction. The chain has TRBV13 and TRBJ2-3; no clear D gene. The CDR3 DNA reads as TGTGCCAGCAGCTTAATAAGTTTCACAGATACGCAGTATTTT. This encodes CASSLISFTDTQYF. The full variable domain, completed using reference TRBV13 and TRBJ2-3, is AAGVIQSPRHLIKEKRETATLKCYPIPRHDTVYWYQQGPGQDPQFLISFYEKMQSDKGSIPDRFSAQQFSDYHSELNMSSLELGDSALYFCASSLISFTDTQYFGPGTRLTVL.